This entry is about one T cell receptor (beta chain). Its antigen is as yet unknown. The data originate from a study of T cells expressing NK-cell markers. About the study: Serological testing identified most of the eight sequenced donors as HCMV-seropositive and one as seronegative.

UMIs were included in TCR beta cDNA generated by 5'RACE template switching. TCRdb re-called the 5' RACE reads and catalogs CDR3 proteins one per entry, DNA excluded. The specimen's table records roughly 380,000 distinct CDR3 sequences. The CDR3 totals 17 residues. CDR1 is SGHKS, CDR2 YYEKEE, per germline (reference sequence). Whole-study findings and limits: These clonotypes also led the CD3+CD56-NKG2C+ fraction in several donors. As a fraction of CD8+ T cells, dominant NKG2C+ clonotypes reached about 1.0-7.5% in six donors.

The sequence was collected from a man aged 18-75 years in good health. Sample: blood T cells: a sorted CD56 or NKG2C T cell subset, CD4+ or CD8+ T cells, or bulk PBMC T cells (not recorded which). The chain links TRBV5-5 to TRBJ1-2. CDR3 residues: CASSLEGLRRRGNGYTF.